One sample yielded the 15 T cell receptor beta chains listed below, sequenced in a study of blood T cell repertoires in COVID-19 (dated by TCRdb to the early 2020s). The method behind the library was the immunoSEQ multiplex PCR assay. The table was pulled from immuneACCESS by TCRdb, which kept in-frame rearrangements only. Such tables lose some clones; where checked, under half of the loss comes from unresolved V genes, and the rest has no known cause. The sample data list roughly 100,000 clones, and about 89% of these were observed just once. The ten biggest clones cover approximately 18% of the sample. The sample consisted of peripheral blood. These receptors were collected from a human donor in a cohort sampled during active COVID-19.

The rearrangement links TRBV19 to TRBJ1-1, with D perhaps TRBD1 (6 bases). Germline CDR1 reads LNHDA; CDR2 reads SQIVND (reference sequence). The CDR3 totals 13 residues. V lost 4 bases, J lost 6 bases, and 12 bases lay in between. CDR3: CASSREGQSEAFF. CDR3 nucleotides: TGTGCCAGTAGTAGAGAAGGACAGTCTGAAGCTTTCTTT. The complete variable domain, with remaining parts taken from reference TRBV19 and TRBJ1-1, reads DGGITQSPKYLFRKEGQNVTLSCEQNLNHDAMYWYRQDPGQGLRLIYYSQIVNDFQKGDIAEGYSVSREKKESFPLTVTSAQKNPTAFYLCASSREGQSEAFFGQGTRLTVV.

V usage is TRBV6-6 and J usage is TRBJ1-2; 8 bases line up with TRBD1. CDR3 length equals 15 residues. J was trimmed by 1 base and V by 7 bases; bases with no gene match: 8. CDR1 and CDR2 from the germline V gene are MNHNY and SVGAGI (reference sequence). CDR3: CASISDRVGNYGYTF. The CDR3 nucleotides are TGTGCCAGCATTTCGGACAGGGTTGGTAACTATGGCTACACCTTC.

The rearrangement links TRBV2 to TRBJ2-7; D remains ambiguous. The CDR3 totals 14 residues. In germline, CDR1 is SNHLY, CDR2 FYNNEI. Trimming pared 3 bases from V and 8 bases from J, leaving 17 bases between. The CDR3 spells CASSETDTFLKQYF. The CDR3 DNA reads as TGTGCCAGCAGTGAGACCGACACCTTCCTAAAGCAGTACTTC.

The rearrangement uses TRBV7-2 and TRBJ1-2, with D possibly TRBD1 on 5 matching bases. Germline values: CDR1 SGHTA, CDR2 FQGNSA. V lost 5 bases and J 4 bases, leaving 17 bases between the germline ends. This CDR3 is built from 15 residues. CDR3 nucleotides: TGTGCCAGCAGCCCTGAAAGCAGGGTCGGCTATGGCTACACCTTC. Amino acid sequence: CASSPESRVGYGYTF.

CDR3 sequence reads: CATSRYSGGRQETQYF. Here the CDR3 DNA reads TGTGCCACCAGCAGGTACAGCGGGGGCCGACAAGAGACCCAGTACTTC. This rearrangement joins TRBV15 to TRBJ2-5; 8 nucleotides line up with TRBD2. The CDR3 is 16 amino acids. Germline assignment: CDR1 LNHNV and CDR2 YYDKDF (reference sequence). V was clipped by 3 bases and J by 2 bases; unmatched bases: 8.

The table lists this clone with a count of one. V gene TRBV2 combines with J gene TRBJ1-1; 9 nucleotides agree with TRBD1. This CDR3 spans 15 amino acids. Per the germline V gene, CDR1 is SNHLY and CDR2 is FYNNEI. Unmatched junction bases numbered 5, after V lost 0 bases and J lost 6 bases. The CDR3 DNA reads TGTGCCAGCAGTGAAGCCCCGGGACAGGGCTCTGAAGCTTTCTTT. This sequence encodes CASSEAPGQGSEAFF. The full variable domain, rest sourced from reference TRBV2 and TRBJ1-1, is EPEVTQTPSHQVTQMGQEVILRCVPISNHLYFYWYRQILGQKVEFLVSFYNNEISEKSEIFDDQFSVERPDGSNFTLKIRSTKLEDSAMYFCASSEAPGQGSEAFFGQGTRLTVV.

The V and J genes are TRBV12-3 or TRBV12-4 and TRBJ2-3; a possible D gene is TRBD1 (6 bases). The V end lost 2 bases, the J end lost 6 bases, and 6 bases lay between the germline ends. CDR3 length: 12 amino acids. The CDR3 region has the DNA TGTGCCAGCAGTTTAAGGGGGGATACGCAGTATTTT. Protein: CASSLRGDTQYF.

This chain joins TRBV5-6 and TRBJ1-5, with 7 bases identical to TRBD1. J lost 1 base, V lost 0 bases, and 1 base had no gene match. CDR1 SGHDT and CDR2 YYEEEE come from the germline V gene. There are 15 residues in the CDR3. CDR3 DNA sequence: TGTGCCAGCAGCTTGGAGGGGGCCAGCAATCAGCCCCAGCATTTT. Its protein product is CASSLEGASNQPQHF. Full variable domain (outside the CDR3, taken from reference TRBV5-6 and TRBJ1-5): DAGVTQSPTHLIKTRGQQVTLRCSPKSGHDTVSWYQQALGQGPQFIFQYYEEEERQRGNFPDRFSGHQFPNYSSELNVNALLLGDSALYLCASSLEGASNQPQHFGDGTRLSIL.

This CDR3 reads CASSLNIIGGANNEQFF. CDR3 bases: TGCGCCAGCAGCTTGAATATTATCGGGGGGGCCAACAATGAGCAGTTCTTC. The rearrangement joins TRBV5-1 to TRBJ2-1, with TRBD2 matching 8 bases. The CDR3 spans 17 residues. Germline CDR1 SGHRS, CDR2 YFSETQ. V was pared by 1 base and J by 5 bases, with 11 bases of the junction left unmatched.

In its sample, this clone was seen once. V and J are TRBV2 and TRBJ2-7, with D possibly TRBD1 on 6 matching bases. CDR1 is SNHLY and CDR2 is FYNNEI in the germline V gene. The CDR3 is made up of 14 amino acids. The V and J ends lost 3 bases and 7 bases respectively, with 16 bases between them. The CDR3 nucleotides are TGTGCCAGCAGTGATCCGACAGGTCTAGGGGAGCAGTACTTC. This codes for CASSDPTGLGEQYF.

The chain couples TRBV7-3 to TRBJ2-2; D gene unclear. The V gene's germline CDR1 is SGHTA and CDR2 FQGTGA. Trimming cost V 1 base and J 7 bases, with 7 bases left between them. This CDR3 comprises 13 residues. CDR3 nucleotides: TGTGCCAGCAGCTTAAGCGCAAACGGGGAGCTGTTTTTT. Protein: CASSLSANGELFF.

The chain uses TRBV5-4 and TRBJ2-5; 7 bases fit TRBD1. CDR3 size: 15 residues. Germline loops: CDR1 SGHNT, CDR2 YYREEE (reference sequence). The V gene end was trimmed by 0 bases and the J gene end by 3 bases; junction bases not matched to a gene: 5. CDR3 nucleotides: TGTGCCAGCAGCTTGGGAGGGGGCGCGGAAGAGACCCAGTACTTC. Protein: CASSLGGGAEETQYF.

The chain couples TRBV30 to TRBJ2-1, with 8 bases that match TRBD2. The germline gives CDR1 GTSNPN, CDR2 SVGIG (reference sequence). CDR3 size: 14 residues. After removal of 2 bases from V and 4 bases from J, the junction contained 4 bases not matched to a gene. Here the CDR3 DNA reads TGTGCCTGGAGTTCCAGCGGGGGATACAATGAGCAGTTCTTC. Its protein is CAWSSSGGYNEQFF.

V gene TRBV9 combines with J gene TRBJ2-1; 7 positions agree with TRBD2. Trimming took 2 bases from V and 3 from J; bases not matched to a gene: 5. Germline V gene lookup returns CDR1 SGDLS and CDR2 YYNGEE. The CDR3 is 15 amino acids. The CDR3 is CASSVSGEFYNEQFF. CDR3 nucleotides: TGTGCCAGCAGCGTCAGCGGGGAATTCTACAATGAGCAGTTCTTC.

The chain has TRBV27 and TRBJ2-1; the D gene is possibly TRBD1 (6 bases). The CDR3 length is 16 residues. V gave up 3 bases and J gave up 2 bases, with 14 bases separating them. Germline V gene data show CDR1 as MNHEY and CDR2 as SMNVEV (reference sequence). The CDR3 DNA reads as TGTGCCAGCAGTTTCTCTCGACAGGATCCCTACAATGAGCAGTTCTTC. Protein sequence: CASSFSRQDPYNEQFF.